Sequencing of this TCR beta chain was carried out in a study of cytomegalovirus exposure and HLA in healthy donors. As concerns this clone: Its specificity is not known.

In the PCR, 60 Vbeta and 13 Jbeta primers were used. Measured with immunoSEQ multiplex PCR; TCRdb has only the in-frame clones, and not every one. The table shows 170,000 or so clones, with less than 85% occurring only once. Study findings and constraints: According to an earlier analysis, most TCR beta V segments yielded productive rearrangements about 90% or about 30% of the time. DRB1 had the most TCR associations and HLA-C the fewest, a later analysis found, with rates varying by HLA locus. Among CMV-associated TCR beta chains, most appeared HLA-restricted in a later analysis. In a later analysis, parvovirus B19, influenza, CMV and Epstein-Barr virus appeared linked to several top co-occurrence clusters.

The CDR3 has 17 amino acids. Germline V gene lookup returns CDR1 SQVTM and CDR2 ANQGSEA. The junction had 6 bases not matched to a gene; V was cut back by 0 bases and J by 3 bases. This clonotype was obtained from a man in his late teens or twenties in good health and CMV-seronegative. The rearrangement links TRBV29-1 to TRBJ2-6; 9 bases align to TRBD1. The sequenced sample consisted of PBMCs. In DNA form, the CDR3 reads TGCAGCGTTGAAGACCGACAGGGGGTTAATGGGGCCAACGTCCTGACTTTC. Encoded protein: CSVEDRQGVNGANVLTF. Full variable domain (rest looked up from reference TRBV29-1 and TRBJ2-6): SAVISQKPSRDICQRGTSLTIQCQVDSQVTMMFWYRQQPGQSLTLIATANQGSEATYESGFVIDKFPISRPNLTFSTLTVSNMSPEDSSIYLCSVEDRQGVNGANVLTFGAGSRLTVL.